This T cell receptor (beta chain) was obtained from a study of shared clonotypes between healthy human individuals. Study as a whole: CD4 naive and memory got three plates each, CD8 naive two, CD8 memory one.

Study-wide results and caveats: Few donors limited the genetic and exposure-history diversity represented. Around 5% was the fraction of naive CD4 clonotypes found shared across a few donors.

Both subsets, CD45RA+ naive and CD45RA-negative memory, were split from the CD4+ cells. Some clones are missing from TCRdb's copy, which holds only in-frame ones; the method was immunoSEQ multiplex PCR. This table holds about 2.3 million clones, just under 95% found once. The germline CDR1 and CDR2 sequences are MDHEN and SYDVKM. This CDR3 region has 15 residues. The V end lost 6 bases, the J end lost 0 bases, and 15 bases lay between the germline ends. Worth noting for this clone: Its matching antigen is unknown.

The TCR originated in a man aged 18 to 30 in good health. Some clones in this sample may be carry-over from other donors' samples. The sequenced material came from naive CD4+ T cells from PBMCs. Subset described: CD45RA+ positively selected. The V call is TRBV28, the J call TRBJ2-7, with D possibly being TRBD2 (6 bases). In DNA form, the CDR3 reads TGTGCCAGCAGGCCGGGGTGGCGGGACTCCTACGAGCAGTACTTC. Its protein is CASRPGWRDSYEQYF.